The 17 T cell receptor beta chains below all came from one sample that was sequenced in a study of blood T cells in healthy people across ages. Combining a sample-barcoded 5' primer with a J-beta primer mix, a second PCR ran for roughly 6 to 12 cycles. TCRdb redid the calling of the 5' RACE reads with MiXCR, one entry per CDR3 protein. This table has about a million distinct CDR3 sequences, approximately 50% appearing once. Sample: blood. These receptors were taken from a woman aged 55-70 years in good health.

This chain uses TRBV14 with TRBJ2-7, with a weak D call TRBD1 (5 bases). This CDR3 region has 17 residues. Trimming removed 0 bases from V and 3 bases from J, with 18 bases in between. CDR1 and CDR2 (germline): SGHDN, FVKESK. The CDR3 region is CASSQDRNRQIGYEQYF. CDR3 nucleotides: TGTGCCAGCAGCCAAGATCGAAATCGACAGATAGGCTACGAGCAGTACTTC.

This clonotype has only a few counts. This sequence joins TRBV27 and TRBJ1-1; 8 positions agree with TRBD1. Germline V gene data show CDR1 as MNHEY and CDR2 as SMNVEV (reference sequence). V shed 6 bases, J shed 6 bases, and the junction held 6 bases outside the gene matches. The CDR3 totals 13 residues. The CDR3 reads CASRQTGVAEAFF. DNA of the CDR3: TGTGCCAGCAGGCAGACAGGGGTAGCTGAAGCTTTCTTT.

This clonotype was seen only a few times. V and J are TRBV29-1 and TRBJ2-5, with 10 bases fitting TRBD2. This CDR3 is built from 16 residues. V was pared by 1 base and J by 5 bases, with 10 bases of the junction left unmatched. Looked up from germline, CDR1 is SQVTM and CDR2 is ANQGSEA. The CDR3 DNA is TGCAGCGTTGAAGTAACCCAAGCGGGAGGGTACGAGACCCAGTACTTC. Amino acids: CSVEVTQAGGYETQYF.

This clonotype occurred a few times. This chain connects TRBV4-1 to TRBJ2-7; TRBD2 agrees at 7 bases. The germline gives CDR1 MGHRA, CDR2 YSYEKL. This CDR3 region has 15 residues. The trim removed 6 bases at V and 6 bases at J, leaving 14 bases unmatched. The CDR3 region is CASRLRAGAALEQYF. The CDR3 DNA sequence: TGCGCCAGCAGACTAAGGGCGGGAGCCGCCCTCGAGCAGTACTTC.

CDR3 nucleotides: TGTGCCAGCAGCTACAGAGGGGGTGAGGAGACCCAGTACTTC. Its protein product is CASSYRGGEETQYF. The gene calls are TRBV5-5 and TRBJ2-5; tentatively, D is TRBD1 (6 bases). The germline V and J ends were trimmed by 3 bases and 5 bases, with 14 bases remaining between them. CDR3 length: 14 amino acids. The germline V gene has CDR1 SGHKS and CDR2 YYEKEE (reference sequence). The full variable domain, rest sourced from reference TRBV5-5 and TRBJ2-5, is DAGVTQSPTHLIKTRGQQVTLRCSPISGHKSVSWYQQVLGQGPQFIFQYYEKEERGRGNFPDRFSARQFPNYSSELNVNALLLGDSALYLCASSYRGGEETQYFGPGTRLLVL.

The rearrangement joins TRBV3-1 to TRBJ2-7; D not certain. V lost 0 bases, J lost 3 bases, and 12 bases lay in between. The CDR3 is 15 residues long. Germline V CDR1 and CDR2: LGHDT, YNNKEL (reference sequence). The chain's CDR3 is CASSQEFSPRYEQYF. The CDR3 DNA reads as TGTGCCAGCAGCCAAGAATTTAGCCCCCGCTACGAGCAGTACTTC.

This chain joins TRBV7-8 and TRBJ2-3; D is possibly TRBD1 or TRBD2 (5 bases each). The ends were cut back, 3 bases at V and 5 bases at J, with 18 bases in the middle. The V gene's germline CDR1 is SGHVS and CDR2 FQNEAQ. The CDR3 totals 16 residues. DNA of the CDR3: TGTGCCAGCAGCTTCCCCGATCCCGGGGCGGGAGATACGCAGTATTTT. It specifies CASSFPDPGAGDTQYF.

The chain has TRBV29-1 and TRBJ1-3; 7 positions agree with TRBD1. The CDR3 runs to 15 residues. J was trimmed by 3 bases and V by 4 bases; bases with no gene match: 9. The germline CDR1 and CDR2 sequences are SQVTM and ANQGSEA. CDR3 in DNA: TGCAGCGTTGGAATAAGACAGGGAGGTGGAAACACCATATATTTT. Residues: CSVGIRQGGGNTIYF.

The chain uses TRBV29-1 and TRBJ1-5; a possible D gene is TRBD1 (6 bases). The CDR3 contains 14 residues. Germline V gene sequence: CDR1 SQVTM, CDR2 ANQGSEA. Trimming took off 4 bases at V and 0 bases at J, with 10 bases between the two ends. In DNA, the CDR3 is TGCAGCGTTGTCCAGGGGAATAGCAATCAGCCCCAGCATTTT. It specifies CSVVQGNSNQPQHF.

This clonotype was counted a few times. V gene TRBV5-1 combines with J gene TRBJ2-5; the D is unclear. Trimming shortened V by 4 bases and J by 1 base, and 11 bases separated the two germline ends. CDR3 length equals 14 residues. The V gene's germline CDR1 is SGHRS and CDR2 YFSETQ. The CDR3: CASSISARQETQYF. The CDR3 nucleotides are TGCGCCAGCAGCATCTCGGCTCGCCAAGAGACCCAGTACTTC.

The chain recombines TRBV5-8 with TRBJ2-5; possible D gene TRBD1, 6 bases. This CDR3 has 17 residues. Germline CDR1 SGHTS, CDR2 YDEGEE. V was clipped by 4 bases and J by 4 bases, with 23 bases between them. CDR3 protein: CASSAGLAGDIIETQYF. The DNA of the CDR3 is TGTGCCAGCAGCGCCGGACTGGCAGGGGATATTATAGAGACCCAGTACTTC.

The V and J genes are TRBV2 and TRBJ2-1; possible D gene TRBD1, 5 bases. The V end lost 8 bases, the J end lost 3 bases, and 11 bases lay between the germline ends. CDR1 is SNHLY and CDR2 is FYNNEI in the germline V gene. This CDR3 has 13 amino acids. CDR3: CASGAIRYNEQFF. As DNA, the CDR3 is TGTGCCAGCGGGGCTATACGCTACAATGAGCAGTTCTTC.

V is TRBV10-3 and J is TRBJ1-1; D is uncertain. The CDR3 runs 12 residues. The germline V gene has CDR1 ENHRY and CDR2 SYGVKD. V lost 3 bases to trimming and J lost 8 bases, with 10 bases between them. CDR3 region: CAISDGRGEAFF. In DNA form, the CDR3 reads TGTGCCATCAGTGACGGCCGAGGAGAAGCTTTCTTT.

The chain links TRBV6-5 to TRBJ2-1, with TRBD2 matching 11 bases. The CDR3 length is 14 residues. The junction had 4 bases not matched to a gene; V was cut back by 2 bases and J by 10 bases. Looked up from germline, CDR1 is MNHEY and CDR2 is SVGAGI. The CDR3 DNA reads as TGTGCCAGCAGTTACGGGACTAGCGGCTCCGAGCAGTTCTTC. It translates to CASSYGTSGSEQFF.

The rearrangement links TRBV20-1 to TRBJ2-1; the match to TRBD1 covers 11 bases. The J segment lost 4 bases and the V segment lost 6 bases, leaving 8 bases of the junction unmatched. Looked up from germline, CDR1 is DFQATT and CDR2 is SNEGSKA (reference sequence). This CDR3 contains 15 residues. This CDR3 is CSARGQGGPYNEQFF. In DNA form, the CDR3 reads TGCAGTGCACGGGGACAGGGGGGTCCATACAATGAGCAGTTCTTC.

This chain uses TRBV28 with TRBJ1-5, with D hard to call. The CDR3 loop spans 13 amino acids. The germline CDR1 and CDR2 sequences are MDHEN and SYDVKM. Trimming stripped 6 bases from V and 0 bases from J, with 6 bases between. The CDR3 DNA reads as TGTGCCAGCAGACCATATAGCAATCAGCCCCAGCATTTT. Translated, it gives CASRPYSNQPQHF.

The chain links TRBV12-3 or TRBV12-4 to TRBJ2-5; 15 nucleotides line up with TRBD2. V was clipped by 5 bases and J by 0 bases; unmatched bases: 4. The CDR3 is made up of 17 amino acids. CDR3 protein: CASSPGTSGGYQETQYF. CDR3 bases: TGTGCCAGCAGTCCCGGGACTAGCGGGGGGTACCAAGAGACCCAGTACTTC.